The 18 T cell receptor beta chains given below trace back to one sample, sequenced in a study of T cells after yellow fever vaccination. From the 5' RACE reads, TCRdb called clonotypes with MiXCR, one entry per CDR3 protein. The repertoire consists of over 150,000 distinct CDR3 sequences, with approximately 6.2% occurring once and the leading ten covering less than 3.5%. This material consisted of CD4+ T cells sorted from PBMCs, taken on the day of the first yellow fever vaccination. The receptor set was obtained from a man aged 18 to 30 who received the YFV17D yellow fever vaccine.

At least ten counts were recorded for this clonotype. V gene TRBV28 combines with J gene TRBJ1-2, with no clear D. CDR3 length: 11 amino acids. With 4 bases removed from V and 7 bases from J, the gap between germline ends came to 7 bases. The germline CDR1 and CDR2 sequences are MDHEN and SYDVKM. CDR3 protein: CASSWSGGYTF. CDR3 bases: TGTGCCAGCAGTTGGTCGGGTGGCTACACCTTC.

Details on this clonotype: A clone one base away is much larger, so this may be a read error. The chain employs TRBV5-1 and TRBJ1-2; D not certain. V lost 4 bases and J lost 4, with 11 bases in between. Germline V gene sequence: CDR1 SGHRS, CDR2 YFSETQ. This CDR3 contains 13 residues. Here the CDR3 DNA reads TGCGCCAGCAGCCCCCGGAACAGCTATGGCTACACCTTC. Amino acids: CASSPRNSYGYTF.

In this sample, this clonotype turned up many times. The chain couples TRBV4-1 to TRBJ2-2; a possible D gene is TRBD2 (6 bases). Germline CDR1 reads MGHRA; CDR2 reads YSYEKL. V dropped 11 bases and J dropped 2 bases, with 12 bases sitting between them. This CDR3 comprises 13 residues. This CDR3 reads CASRGLNTGELFF. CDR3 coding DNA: TGCGCCTCACGGGGACTCAACACCGGGGAGCTGTTTTTT.

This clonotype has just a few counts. The CDR3 DNA reads as TGCGCCAGCAGCTTGGTCGTGTTAACAGGGAATGAGCAGTTCTTC. Amino acids: CASSLVVLTGNEQFF. V is TRBV5-1 and J is TRBJ2-1; D may be TRBD1 (6 bases). The length of the CDR3 is 15 residues. Trimming shortened V by 0 bases and J by 7 bases, and 14 bases separated the two germline ends. In germline, CDR1 is SGHRS, CDR2 YFSETQ.

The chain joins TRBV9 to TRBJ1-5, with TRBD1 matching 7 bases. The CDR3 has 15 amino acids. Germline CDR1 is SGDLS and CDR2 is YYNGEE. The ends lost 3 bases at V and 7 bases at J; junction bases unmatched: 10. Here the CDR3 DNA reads TGTGCCAGCAGCGCCATGACAGGGTTCGGGCAGCCCCAGCATTTT. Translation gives CASSAMTGFGQPQHF.

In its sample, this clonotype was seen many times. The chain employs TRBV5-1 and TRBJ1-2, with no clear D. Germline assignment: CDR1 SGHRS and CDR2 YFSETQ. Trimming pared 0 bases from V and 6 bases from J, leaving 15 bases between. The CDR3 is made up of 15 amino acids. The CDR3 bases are TGCGCCAGCAGCTTGGTGCAGCCCGCTATGGATGGCTACACCTTC. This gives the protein CASSLVQPAMDGYTF.

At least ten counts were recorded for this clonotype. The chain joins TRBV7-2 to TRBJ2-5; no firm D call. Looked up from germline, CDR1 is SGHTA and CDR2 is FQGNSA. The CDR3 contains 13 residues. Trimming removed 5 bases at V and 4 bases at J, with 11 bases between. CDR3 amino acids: CASSPRSGETQYF. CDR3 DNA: TGTGCCAGCAGCCCGCGCAGTGGAGAGACCCAGTACTTC.

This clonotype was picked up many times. In nucleotides, the CDR3 is TGTGCCAGCAGTCCCGGGACGGTTCCTAAGGGGCAGTACTTC. It encodes CASSPGTVPKGQYF. The genes are TRBV12-3 or TRBV12-4 and TRBJ2-7; TRBD1 or TRBD2 may be the D gene (5 bases each). The CDR3 runs 14 residues. V dropped 5 bases and J dropped 9 bases, with 20 bases sitting between them.

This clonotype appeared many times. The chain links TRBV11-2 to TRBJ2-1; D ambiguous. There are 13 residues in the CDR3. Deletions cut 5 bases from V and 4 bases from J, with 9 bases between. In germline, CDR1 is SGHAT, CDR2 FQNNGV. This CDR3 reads CASSGTTYNEQFF. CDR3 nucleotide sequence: TGTGCCAGCAGCGGTACTACGTACAATGAGCAGTTCTTC.

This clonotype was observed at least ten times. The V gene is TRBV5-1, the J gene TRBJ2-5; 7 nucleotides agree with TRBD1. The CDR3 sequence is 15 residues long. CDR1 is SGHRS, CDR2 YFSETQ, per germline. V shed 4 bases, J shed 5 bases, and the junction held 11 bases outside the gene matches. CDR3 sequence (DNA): TGCGCCAGCAGCGTGGACAGGCTCAGCGGTGAGACCCAGTACTTC. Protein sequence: CASSVDRLSGETQYF.

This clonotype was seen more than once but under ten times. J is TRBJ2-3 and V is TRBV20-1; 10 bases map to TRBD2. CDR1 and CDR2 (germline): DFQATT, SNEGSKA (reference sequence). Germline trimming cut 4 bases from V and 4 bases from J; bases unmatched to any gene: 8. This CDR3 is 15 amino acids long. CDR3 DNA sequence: TGCAGTGCTAAAATAGGGACTAGCGTTGCAGATACGCAGTATTTT. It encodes CSAKIGTSVADTQYF.

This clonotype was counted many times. CDR3 sequence: CASSPGTGTQYF. CDR3 DNA sequence: TGTGCCAGCAGCCCGGGGACTGGTACGCAGTATTTT. The J gene is TRBJ2-3, the V gene TRBV7-6, with a possible D match to TRBD2 (6 bases). Germline V gene sequence: CDR1 SGHVS, CDR2 FNYEAQ. Deletions cut 5 bases from V and 8 bases from J, with 11 bases between. The CDR3 covers 12 residues.

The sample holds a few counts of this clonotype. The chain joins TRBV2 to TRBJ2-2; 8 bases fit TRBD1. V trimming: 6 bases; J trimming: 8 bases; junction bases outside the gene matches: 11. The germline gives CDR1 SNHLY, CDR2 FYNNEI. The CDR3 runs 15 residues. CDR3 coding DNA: TGTGCCAGCAGCTGGACAGGGAGTTTTGGGGGGGAGCTGTTTTTT. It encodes CASSWTGSFGGELFF.

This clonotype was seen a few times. CDR3 bases: TGTGCCAGCAGCTTCCGGGACAGACCCTTTCAGGCTGAAGCTTTCTTT. Its protein product is CASSFRDRPFQAEAFF. This chain joins TRBV5-6 and TRBJ1-1; 7 nucleotides align to TRBD1. This CDR3 contains 16 residues. The germline V gene has CDR1 SGHDT and CDR2 YYEEEE. Losses at the gene ends were 2 bases for V and 6 bases for J; bases not matched to a gene: 13.

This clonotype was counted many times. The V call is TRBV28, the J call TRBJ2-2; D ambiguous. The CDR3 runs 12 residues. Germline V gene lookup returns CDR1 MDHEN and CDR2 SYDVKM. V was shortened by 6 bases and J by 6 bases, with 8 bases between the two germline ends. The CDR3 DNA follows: TGTGCCAGCAGGACGTATCCCGGGGAGCTGTTTTTT. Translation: CASRTYPGELFF.

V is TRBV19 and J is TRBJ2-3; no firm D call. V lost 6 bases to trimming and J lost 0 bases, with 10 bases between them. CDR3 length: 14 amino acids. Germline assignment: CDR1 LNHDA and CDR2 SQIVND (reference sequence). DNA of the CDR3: TGTGCCAGTAGGGTCGGTTCTAGCACAGATACGCAGTATTTT. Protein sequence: CASRVGSSTDTQYF.

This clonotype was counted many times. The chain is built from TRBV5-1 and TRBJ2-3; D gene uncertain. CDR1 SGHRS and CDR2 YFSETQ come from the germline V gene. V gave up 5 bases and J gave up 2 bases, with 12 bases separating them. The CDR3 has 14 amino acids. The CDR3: CASRMGKFTDTQYF. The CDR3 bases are TGCGCCAGCAGAATGGGGAAATTCACAGATACGCAGTATTTT. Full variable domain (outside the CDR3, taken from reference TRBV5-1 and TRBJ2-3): KAGVTQTPRYLIKTRGQQVTLSCSPISGHRSVSWYQQTPGQGLQFLFEYFSETQRNKGNFPGRFSGRQFSNSRSEMNVSTLELGDSALYLCASRMGKFTDTQYFGPGTRLTVL.

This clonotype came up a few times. The CDR3 region has the DNA TGTGCCAGCAGCCCGGGGGGGGATTACAATGAGCAGTTCTTC. The encoded protein is CASSPGGDYNEQFF. The rearrangement joins TRBV11-1 to TRBJ2-1, with 8 bases identical to TRBD2. With 5 bases clipped from V and 4 bases from J, the junction kept 4 bases outside the gene matches. The CDR3 length is 14 residues. CDR1 SGHAT and CDR2 FQDESV come from the germline V gene (reference sequence).